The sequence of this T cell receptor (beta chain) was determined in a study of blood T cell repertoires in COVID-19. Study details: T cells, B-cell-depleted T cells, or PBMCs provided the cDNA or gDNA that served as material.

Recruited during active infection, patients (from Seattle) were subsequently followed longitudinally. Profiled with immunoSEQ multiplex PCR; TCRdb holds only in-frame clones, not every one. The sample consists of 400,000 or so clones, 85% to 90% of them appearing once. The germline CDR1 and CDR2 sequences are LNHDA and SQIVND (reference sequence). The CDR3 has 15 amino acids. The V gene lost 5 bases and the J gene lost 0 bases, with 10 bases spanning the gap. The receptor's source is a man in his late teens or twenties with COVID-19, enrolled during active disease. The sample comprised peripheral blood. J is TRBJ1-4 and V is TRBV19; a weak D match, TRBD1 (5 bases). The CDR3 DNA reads TGTGCCAGTAGTCCACTGACAGCAACTAATGAAAAACTGTTTTTT. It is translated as CASSPLTATNEKLFF.